The present TCR beta chain was sequenced within a study of blood T cell repertoires in COVID-19. Measured with immunoSEQ multiplex PCR; TCRdb has only the in-frame clones, and not every one. Seen here are under 400,000 clones, 90% observed once, and the top ten hold less than 3.5%. This CDR3 spans 14 amino acids. With V trimmed by 5 bases and J by 0 bases, 4 bases remained unmatched. Looked up from germline, CDR1 is MGHDK and CDR2 is SYGVNS. The gene calls are TRBV25-1 and TRBJ2-7, with TRBD1 matching 7 bases. The TCR originated in a woman aged 30 to 39 with COVID-19, enrolled during active disease. The sequencing input was peripheral blood. The CDR3 sequence is CASSNRGSSYEQYF. CDR3 sequence (DNA): TGTGCCAGCAGTAACAGGGGTAGCTCCTACGAGCAGTACTTC.